This TCR beta chain was recorded in a study of monozygotic twins with inflammatory bowel disease. CDR3 length equals 15 residues. The V gene's germline CDR1 is MNHNS and CDR2 SASEGT. TCRalpha and TCRbeta cDNA went through nested PCRs of roughly 15 and 9 cycles, two in total. One entry per CDR3 protein, without DNA, is what TCRdb gives after re-calling the 5' RACE reads. In all, the sample yields some 83,000 distinct CDR3 sequences. This receptor was obtained from a human donor with ulcerative colitis or Crohn's disease, or a healthy co-twin of an affected twin (not recorded which). The V call is TRBV6-1, the J call TRBJ1-2; the TCRdb D gene call, TRBD1, has no DNA to confirm it. Sequenced input: blood. Here the CDR3 reads CASSFARAANYGYTF.